The 7 T cell receptor beta chains below come from one sample, sequenced in a study of beta chain features in type 1 diabetes (dated by TCRdb to 2016 to 2019). Library preparation employed the immunoSEQ multiplex PCR assay. The entire amount of isolated RNA was reverse transcribed using the High Capacity cDNA Reverse Transcription Kit, so the sequenced TCRB transcripts were expressed ones. Here the immuneACCESS table is served through TCRdb, limited to in-frame sequences with V and J called. Missing clones are a known gap in these copies; in checked studies unresolved V genes cover under half, and the rest lacks a known reason. The sample has about 930,000 clones on record, around a sixth of them singletons. 0.023% of the sample belongs to the ten largest clones. The sequenced sample consisted of naive CD4+ T cells from blood. The cell subset or site tag for this specimen amounts to: true naive CD4+ T cells. The receptor source for this set is a young woman in good health.

The rearrangement joins TRBV10-3 to TRBJ2-1; 14 nucleotides agree with TRBD2. CDR1 is ENHRY, CDR2 SYGVKD, per germline. Trimming took 6 bases from V and 5 from J; bases not matched to a gene: 3. The CDR3 runs to 15 residues. As DNA, the CDR3 is TGTGCCATCAGCGGGACTAGCGGGAGAGACAATGAGCAGTTCTTC. Translation gives CAISGTSGRDNEQFF.

The chain has TRBV10-3 and TRBJ2-7; 9 nucleotides line up with TRBD1. Germline CDR1 and CDR2: ENHRY and SYGVKD. The V segment lost 6 bases and the J segment 0 bases; nucleotides outside the gene matches: 6. This CDR3 has 15 amino acids. The chain's CDR3 is CAIRSGTGSSYEQYF. CDR3 DNA sequence: TGTGCCATCAGGTCCGGGACAGGGAGCTCCTACGAGCAGTACTTC.

This clone came up a few times. The chain employs TRBV27 and TRBJ2-1; no reliable D call. This CDR3 has 14 amino acids. The ends were cut back, 10 bases at V and 0 bases at J, with 13 bases in the middle. CDR1 MNHEY and CDR2 SMNVEV come from the germline V gene (reference sequence). CDR3 protein: CATSAVSSYNEQFF. CDR3 DNA: TGTGCCACCTCGGCGGTGAGCTCCTACAATGAGCAGTTCTTC.

The rearrangement links TRBV27 to TRBJ2-2; no reliable D call. Germline V gene data show CDR1 as MNHEY and CDR2 as SMNVEV (reference sequence). The CDR3 has 15 residues. Trimming pared 1 base from V and 1 base from J, leaving 7 bases between. The CDR3: CASSLYSQNTGELFF. The CDR3 nucleotides read TGTGCCAGCAGTTTATACTCGCAGAACACCGGGGAGCTGTTTTTT.

This clone was counted between two and nine times. V gene TRBV27 combines with J gene TRBJ2-5; the D gene is possibly TRBD2 (5 bases). The CDR3 has 14 amino acids. Germline assignment: CDR1 MNHEY and CDR2 SMNVEV (reference sequence). V was clipped by 4 bases and J by 1 base, with 10 bases between them. The CDR3 loop is CASSSEGIQETQYF. CDR3 DNA sequence: TGTGCCAGCAGTTCAGAGGGTATCCAAGAGACCCAGTACTTC.

The V gene is TRBV11-2, the J gene TRBJ2-7; 9 nucleotides agree with TRBD1. Germline V lookup: CDR1 SGHAT, CDR2 FQNNGV. The CDR3 has 17 residues. After removal of 6 bases from V and 0 bases from J, the junction contained 12 bases not matched to a gene. CDR3 loop: CASSYGPGQGNSYEQYF. CDR3 coding DNA: TGTGCCAGCAGTTACGGCCCGGGACAGGGTAACTCCTACGAGCAGTACTTC.

A few counts support this clone. This chain links TRBV7-2 with TRBJ2-1, with unresolved D. The germline CDR1 and CDR2 sequences are SGHTA and FQGNSA. The CDR3 runs to 12 residues. V shed 1 base and J shed 9 bases, with 7 bases lying between them. The CDR3 DNA is TGTGCCAGCAGCTTAGGAAGGAGTGAGCAGTTCTTC. Translating it yields CASSLGRSEQFF. The full variable domain, with the rest looked up from reference TRBV7-2 and TRBJ2-1, is GAGVSQSPSNKVTEKGKDVELRCDPISGHTALYWYRQSLGQGLEFLIYFQGNSAPDKSGLPSDRFSAERTGGSVSTLTIQRTQQEDSAVYLCASSLGRSEQFFGPGTRLTVL.